What follows is one T cell receptor (beta chain) and its context. Clones were read by immunoSEQ multiplex PCR, and TCRdb kept only the in-frame ones, dropping some. In the table there are about 160,000 clones, less than 90% of which are singletons. V gave up 4 bases and J gave up 2 bases, with 16 bases separating them. This CDR3 is 15 amino acids long. Germline-derived CDR1 and CDR2 are SGDLS and YYNGEE. These data are taken from a study of blood T cell repertoires in COVID-19. The sample was peripheral blood. This chain connects TRBV9 to TRBJ2-7; D is perhaps TRBD1 (6 bases). This receptor was taken from a woman in her seventies with acute or convalescent COVID-19. The CDR3 DNA reads TGTGCCAGCAGCAAATCCTCACAGGGAACCTACGAGCAGTACTTC. This sequence encodes CASSKSSQGTYEQYF.